Listed below are T cell receptor beta chains from one sample, sequenced in a study of shared clonotypes between healthy human individuals. The protocol was immunoSEQ multiplex PCR, while the TCRdb copy is restricted to in-frame clones and leaves out a portion. The sample lists about a million clones, roughly 77% seen once, with 0.89% in the top ten. The sequencing input was memory CD4+ T cells from PBMCs. The receptors shown here come from a man younger than 30 in good health. Some clones in this sample may be carry-over from other donors' samples. Each CDR3 is given with its conserved first and last residue. Each record gives: J gene, V gene, CDR3 protein.

TRBJ2-3,TRBV28,CASSPDETSGRATDTQYF
TRBJ1-1,TRBV5-1,CASSWKTGENTEAFF
TRBJ1-3,TRBV6-5,CASSYSWSSGNTIYF
TRBJ1-2,TRBV2,CASNQDRLSYGYTF
TRBJ1-2,TRBV5-8,CASSRGTVYGYTF
TRBJ1-3,TRBV10-3,CAISEVTSNSGNTIYF
TRBJ1-4,TRBV6-5,CASSYRPGPNEKLFF
TRBJ1-5,TRBV9,CASSRQGVPNQPQHF
TRBJ1-2,TRBV28,CASKLRGYTF
TRBJ2-7,TRBV5-4,CASSLVGYEQYF
TRBJ2-7,TRBV2,CASSTGTGSYEQYF
TRBJ2-1,TRBV5-4,CASSSEWDNEQFF
TRBJ2-1,TRBV21-1,CASSADGKDRAGFF
TRBJ2-1,TRBV28,CASSSPGGEASNEQFF
TRBJ1-4,TRBV30,CAWNRGEKLFF
TRBJ2-7,TRBV10-3,CAISDLGSHYEQYF
TRBJ2-5,TRBV7-6,CASSLSGVRETQYF
TRBJ1-4,TRBV18,CASSPGTGDWRGEKLFF
TRBJ2-7,TRBV19,CASSTRQGRGEQYF
TRBJ2-3,TRBV5-1,CASSFSPAGLGDTQYF
TRBJ2-6,TRBV28,CASSLFSAGGARGANVLTF
TRBJ2-7,TRBV27,CASSLAGQRGEQYF
TRBJ1-1,TRBV7-9,CASSLAAEAFF
TRBJ2-5,TRBV5-5,CASSLTPRETQYF
TRBJ2-2,TRBV28,CASSPPGHIGRELFF
TRBJ2-7,TRBV10-1,CASSEFFWPEQYF
TRBJ1-1,TRBV12-2,CASRPRQGVRTEAFF
TRBJ2-1,TRBV7-3,CASQRAGGPGNEQFF
TRBJ1-2,TRBV2,CASRYRAGTNYGYTF
TRBJ2-7,TRBV2,CASKLGGEQYF
TRBJ2-1,TRBV28,CASSPLPSGSHNEQFF
TRBJ1-4,TRBV5-8,CASSFSGREKLFF
TRBJ1-3,TRBV28,CASSLGQGVTIYF
TRBJ2-1,TRBV2,CASSVSGSGNEQFF